This T cell receptor beta chain is from a study of Tregs in tolerant kidney transplant recipients. Study-wide findings and caveats: The small number of patients limits these findings pending further validation. Activated donor B cell expansion appeared to reveal the most relevant donor-specific TCRbeta repertoire.

Related graft donors supplied nonmyeloablative bone marrow transplants, and mixed chimerism was transient. A note on this clone: What it recognizes is unknown. The read finishes 3 residues shy of the CDR3 end, and the germline J gene is used to complete it.

The CDR3 is 12 residues long. With 5 bases removed from V and 6 bases from J, the gap between germline ends came to 10 bases. Germline V lookup: CDR1 SGHAT, CDR2 FQNNGV. Clones were sequenced by immunoSEQ multiplex PCR, and TCRdb holds only the in-frame ones, with some missing. The table lists more than 10,000 clones. The sample here was CD8+ T cells from blood (PBMCs), taken 24 months after the transplant. This TCR was recovered from a human patient who received a combined kidney and bone marrow transplant. Certain T cells may be donor cells from the graft. The V gene is TRBV11-2, the J gene TRBJ1-1; D not resolved. Incomplete CDR3 DNA: TGTGCCAGCAGCCAATTGGTAGCTGAA. Its protein product is CASSQLVAE. The full CDR3 is CASSQLVAEAFF.